What follows are 20 T cell receptor beta chains derived from one specimen sequenced in a study of T cells in localized non-small cell lung cancer. Method: immunoSEQ multiplex PCR; TCRdb's copy keeps in-frame clones and lacks some. The sample lists tens of thousands of clones; approximately 85% were seen once. The sample was peripheral blood, taken before any cancer treatment. The receptors were sampled from a female donor older than 55 with stage I lung adenocarcinoma.

The gene calls are TRBV15 and TRBJ1-4; TRBD1 matches at 8 bases. The CDR3 runs 16 residues. Trimming removed 0 bases from V and 7 bases from J; junction bases left unmatched: 7. The germline CDR1 and CDR2 sequences are LNHNV and YYDKDF (reference sequence). The CDR3 loop reads CATSRDRTGRGEKLFF. DNA of the CDR3: TGTGCCACCAGCAGAGACCGGACAGGGCGCGGTGAAAAACTGTTTTTT.

The chain joins TRBV5-1 to TRBJ1-5; the D gene is possibly TRBD1 (5 bases). This CDR3 region has 15 residues. Germline V gives CDR1 SGHRS, CDR2 YFSETQ. With 2 bases removed from V and 3 bases from J, the gap between germline ends came to 12 bases. DNA of the CDR3: TGCGCCAGCAGCTTAGAGGGGATCGCCAATCAGCCCCAGCATTTT. The encoded protein is CASSLEGIANQPQHF.

The chain joins TRBV13 to TRBJ2-7; D is tentatively TRBD1 or TRBD2 (5 bases each). This CDR3 has 15 amino acids. Trimming removed 3 bases from V and 2 bases from J, with 14 bases in between. Germline V CDR1 and CDR2: PRHDT, FYEKMQ (reference sequence). The chain's CDR3 is CASSFDGAGTYEQYF. CDR3 nucleotides: TGTGCCAGCAGCTTCGACGGGGCGGGCACCTACGAGCAGTACTTC. The variable domain in full, with the rest retrieved from reference TRBV13 and TRBJ2-7, is AAGVIQSPRHLIKEKRETATLKCYPIPRHDTVYWYQQGPGQDPQFLISFYEKMQSDKGSIPDRFSAQQFSDYHSELNMSSLELGDSALYFCASSFDGAGTYEQYFGPGTRLTVT.

This clone was seen only a few times. The V gene is TRBV27, the J gene TRBJ2-7, with TRBD1 matching 9 bases. Germline V gives CDR1 MNHEY, CDR2 SMNVEV (reference sequence). The CDR3 totals 14 residues. With V trimmed by 3 bases and J by 5 bases, 5 bases remained unmatched. In DNA form, the CDR3 reads TGTGCCAGCAGTTTTGTACAGGGGGCCCACGAGCAGTACTTC. This translates into CASSFVQGAHEQYF.

The chain combines TRBV18 with TRBJ1-1; D is perhaps TRBD1 (5 bases). V was pared by 0 bases and J by 6 bases, with 8 bases between. The germline gives CDR1 KGHSH, CDR2 LQKENI. The CDR3 sequence is 13 residues long. The DNA of the CDR3 is TGTGCCAGCTCACCACCGTCAGGGTCTGAAGCTTTCTTT. Its protein product is CASSPPSGSEAFF.

The chain couples TRBV5-1 to TRBJ2-2; tentatively, D is TRBD2 (5 bases). CDR3 length equals 16 residues. The germline CDR1 and CDR2 sequences are SGHRS and YFSETQ. Trimming pared 4 bases from V and 3 bases from J, leaving 16 bases between. The CDR3 loop reads CASSPHSDHHTGELFF. The DNA of the CDR3 is TGCGCCAGCAGCCCACATAGCGATCACCACACCGGGGAGCTGTTTTTT.

This clone was seen a single time. The J gene is TRBJ1-5, the V gene TRBV12-5; D not resolved. The CDR3 runs 13 residues. Germline values: CDR1 LGHNT, CDR2 FRNRAP. Trimming removed 1 base from V and 8 bases from J, with 9 bases in between. CDR3 sequence: CASGLDTLEPQHF. CDR3 nucleotide sequence: TGTGCTAGTGGTTTGGATACGTTAGAGCCCCAGCATTTT.

V and J are TRBV11-1 and TRBJ2-7; D is unresolved. Germline V gene data show CDR1 as SGHAT and CDR2 as FQDESV (reference sequence). V was trimmed by 6 bases and J by 3 bases, leaving 21 bases between them. CDR3 length: 16 residues. CDR3 nucleotides: TGTGCCAGCAGTTCTACCCGAGGACGGCAGAGCTACGAGCAGTACTTC. Amino acids: CASSSTRGRQSYEQYF. Filled out from reference TRBV11-1 and TRBJ2-7, the complete variable domain reads EAEVAQSPRYKITEKSQAVAFWCDPISGHATLYWYRQILGQGPELLVQFQDESVVDDSQLPKDRFSAERLKGVDSTLKIQPAELGDSAMYLCASSSTRGRQSYEQYFGPGTRLTVT.

The chain uses TRBV5-6 and TRBJ2-3, with TRBD2 identical over 13 bases. The CDR3 contains 16 residues. V shed 4 bases and J 2 bases; nucleotides not matched to a gene: 4. Germline V gene sequence: CDR1 SGHDT, CDR2 YYEEEE. This CDR3 reads CASSAGTSGVTDTQYF. The CDR3 bases are TGTGCCAGCAGCGCAGGGACTAGCGGGGTCACAGATACGCAGTATTTT.

The CDR3 spells CAWTVRGTEAFF. The CDR3 coding sequence is TGTGCCTGGACCGTTCGGGGAACTGAAGCTTTCTTT. V gene TRBV30 combines with J gene TRBJ1-1; D is unclear. Germline assignment: CDR1 GTSNPN and CDR2 SVGIG (reference sequence). Deletions cut 4 bases from V and 5 bases from J, with 11 bases between. CDR3 size: 12 residues.

Notes on this clone: The sample contains more than one DNA sequence encoding this CDR3. The chain links TRBV11-3 to TRBJ1-1; no definite D call. Germline CDR1 reads SGHNT; CDR2 reads YENEEA. This CDR3 spans 13 amino acids. The V end was cut by 3 bases, the J end by 1 base, with 6 bases between. CDR3 loop: CASSFGQNTEAFF. CDR3 DNA: TGTGCCAGCAGCTTTGGCCAGAACACTGAAGCTTTCTTT. The full variable domain, completed using reference TRBV11-3 and TRBJ1-1, is EAGVVQSPRYKIIEKKQPVAFWCNPISGHNTLYWYLQNLGQGPELLIRYENEEAVDDSQLPKDRFSAERLKGVDSTLKIQPAELGDSAVYLCASSFGQNTEAFFGQGTRLTVV.

This clone was observed once. Other DNA sequences within the sample encode an identical CDR3. The chain joins TRBV4-1 to TRBJ1-5; D gene unclear. The germline V gene has CDR1 MGHRA and CDR2 YSYEKL. This CDR3 has 13 amino acids. V was trimmed by 0 bases and J by 3 bases, leaving 3 bases between them. CDR3 nucleotides: TGCGCCAGCAGCCAAGATAACAATCAGCCCCAGCATTTT. This sequence encodes CASSQDNNQPQHF.

The V call is TRBV6-4, the J call TRBJ2-2; 7 nucleotides line up with TRBD1. Germline CDR1 MRHNA, CDR2 SNTAGT. The CDR3 has 15 amino acids. V was pared by 6 bases and J by 2 bases, with 6 bases of the junction left unmatched. This CDR3 reads CASSPGQTNTGELFF. The CDR3 DNA reads TGTGCCAGCAGCCCGGGACAGACAAACACCGGGGAGCTGTTTTTT.

The V and J genes are TRBV7-2 and TRBJ2-3; maybe TRBD1 (6 bases). Looked up from germline, CDR1 is SGHTA and CDR2 is FQGNSA. CDR3 length equals 15 residues. Trimming took 2 bases from V and 4 from J, leaving 13 bases between them. The CDR3 coding sequence is TGTGCCAGCAGCTTATACCAGGGGCTCCCAGATACGCAGTATTTT. Its protein product is CASSLYQGLPDTQYF.

The V call is TRBV4-1, the J call TRBJ1-2; D is perhaps TRBD1 (5 bases). The CDR3 spans 15 residues. From germline, CDR1 is MGHRA and CDR2 YSYEKL. V lost 0 bases and J lost 1, with 9 bases in between. The CDR3 sequence: CASSQERTYNYGYTF. In DNA, the CDR3 is TGCGCCAGCAGCCAAGAGAGGACATATAACTATGGCTACACCTTC.

This clone was recorded only once. This chain connects TRBV7-9 to TRBJ2-1, with D tentatively TRBD2 (6 bases). Per germline, CDR1 SEHNR and CDR2 FQNEAQ (reference sequence). There are 14 residues in the CDR3. V lost 6 bases and J lost 5, with 14 bases in between. This CDR3 is CASSRSIADNEQFF. The CDR3 nucleotides read TGTGCCAGCAGTCGATCGATAGCGGACAATGAGCAGTTCTTC.

The CDR3 loop is CASSLGQDGLGTEAFF. The CDR3 bases are TGCGCCAGCAGCTTGGGACAGGACGGACTGGGCACTGAAGCTTTCTTT. J is TRBJ1-1 and V is TRBV5-1; perhaps TRBD1 as D (6 bases). This CDR3 spans 16 amino acids. V was pared by 0 bases and J by 4 bases, with 16 bases between. Germline loops: CDR1 SGHRS, CDR2 YFSETQ.

This rearrangement joins TRBV18 to TRBJ2-1; 8 positions match TRBD1. V lost 3 bases, J lost 6 bases, and 10 bases stayed unmatched. Per the germline V gene, CDR1 is KGHSH and CDR2 is LQKENI. The CDR3 is made up of 16 amino acids. The DNA for the CDR3 is TGTGCCAGCTCACCTTGGACAGGGTTTGGGGCCAATGAGCAGTTCTTC. It codes for CASSPWTGFGANEQFF.

This chain joins TRBV5-4 and TRBJ2-1; D possibly uses TRBD1 or TRBD2 (5 bases each). Trimming took 0 bases from V and 6 from J, leaving 10 bases between them. Germline lookup yields CDR1 SGHNT and CDR2 YYREEE (reference sequence). This CDR3 spans 14 amino acids. CDR3 in amino acids: CASSLVGTLNEQFF. The CDR3 DNA is TGTGCCAGCAGCTTGGTCGGGACCCTCAATGAGCAGTTCTTC.

The rearrangement uses TRBV5-1 and TRBJ1-4; tentative D call: TRBD1 (6 bases). CDR1 is SGHRS, CDR2 YFSETQ, per germline. The V end was cut by 0 bases, the J end by 0 bases, with 9 bases between. The CDR3 extends over 16 amino acids. The CDR3 DNA is TGCGCCAGCAGCTTGGGCAAGGGGGCAACTAATGAAAAACTGTTTTTT. Translation gives CASSLGKGATNEKLFF.